The present T cell receptor (beta chain) was sequenced within a study of blood T cell repertoires in COVID-19. About the research overall: Material from acute and convalescent COVID-19 was sourced from the United States, Italy and Spain. T cells, B-cell-depleted T cells, or PBMCs supplied cDNA or gDNA.

Authors' processing steps: Estimation of nucleated cell counts relied on the amplification of reference gene primers. The assay was immunoSEQ multiplex PCR, and TCRdb's table has in-frame clones only and misses some. V, J and clone size derive from that table, while D and trimming were established from the DNA sequence. The sample has roughly 120,000 clones; less than 75% are singletons. CDR1 is SGHRS and CDR2 is YFSETQ in the germline V gene. The CDR3 sequence is 16 residues long. The sequencing input was peripheral blood. This clonotype was obtained from a human donor with acute or convalescent COVID-19. The donor label of this sample is uncertain. The rearrangement joins TRBV5-1 to TRBJ1-3; D ambiguous. The CDR3 DNA follows: TGCATACGGAGCAGCTTGGTTTCTGACTCTGGAAACACCATATATTTT. Translated: CIRSSLVSDSGNTIYF. Using reference TRBV5-1 and TRBJ1-3 for the parts outside the CDR3, the full variable domain is KAGVTQTPRYLIKTRGQQVTLSCSPISGHRSVSWYQQTPGQGLQFLFEYFSETQRNKGNFPGRFSGRQFSNSRSEMNVSTLELGDSALYLCIRSSLVSDSGNTIYFGEGSWLTVV.